This T cell receptor beta chain was sequenced in a study of blood T cell repertoires in COVID-19. The wider study: Acute-phase and convalescent COVID-19 samples originated in the United States, Italy and Spain. Sample material is recorded as cDNA or gDNA derived from T cells, B-cell-depleted T cells, or PBMCs.

The CDR3 sequence is 15 residues long. V was cut by 4 bases and J by 2 bases, with 13 bases left in between. CDR1 and CDR2 from the germline V gene are SGHRS and YFSETQ. As originally analysed: Quantification of nucleated cells was approximated via reference gene primer amplification. The method was immunoSEQ multiplex PCR; TCRdb's version includes in-frame clones alone and lacks a portion of them. Clone size and V and J calls were adopted from that table, with D and trimming inferred from the DNA. The sample carries roughly 80,000 clones, 90% to 95% recorded once. The sequence was obtained from a man in his sixties with acute or convalescent COVID-19. V usage is TRBV5-1 and J usage is TRBJ1-5, with D maybe TRBD1 (5 bases). What was sequenced was peripheral blood. In DNA, the CDR3 is TGCGCCAGCAGCGTCGGGGGTTCAGGCAATCAGCCCCAGCATTTT. It translates to CASSVGGSGNQPQHF. The variable domain in full, completed from reference TRBV5-1 and TRBJ1-5, reads KAGVTQTPRYLIKTRGQQVTLSCSPISGHRSVSWYQQTPGQGLQFLFEYFSETQRNKGNFPGRFSGRQFSNSRSEMNVSTLELGDSALYLCASSVGGSGNQPQHFGDGTRLSIL.